This TCR beta chain was recovered during a study of cytomegalovirus exposure and HLA in healthy donors. Overall study context: Roughly 180 million T cells yielded more than 90 million unique TCR beta sequences in earlier analysis. Broader study findings: It was assumed in the presence/absence analyses that sequencing depth was roughly uniform across donors.

This CDR3 contains 15 residues. J was trimmed by 7 bases and V by 6 bases; bases with no gene match: 9. In germline, CDR1 is MNHNS, CDR2 SASEGT. PCR primers comprised 60 Vbeta and 13 Jbeta primers. Some clones are missing from TCRdb's copy, which holds only in-frame ones; the method was immunoSEQ multiplex PCR. The sample has 150,000 or so clones, 60% to 80% seen once; the top ten hold 10% to 12%. A remark on this clone: Its specificity is unknown.

This receptor was taken from a man between 18 and 29 years old in good health and CMV-seropositive. Input material: PBMCs. The V and J genes are TRBV6-1 and TRBJ2-2, with 9 nucleotides matching TRBD2. The CDR3 protein is CASRREGNIGGELFF. The CDR3 bases are TGTGCCAGCAGGCGGGAGGGTAATATCGGCGGGGAGCTGTTTTTT.